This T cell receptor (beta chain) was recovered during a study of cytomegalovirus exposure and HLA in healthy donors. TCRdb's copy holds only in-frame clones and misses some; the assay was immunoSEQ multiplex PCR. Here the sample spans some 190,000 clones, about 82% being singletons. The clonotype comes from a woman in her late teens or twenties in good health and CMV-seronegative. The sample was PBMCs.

The CDR3: CSVDHNEKLFF. The CDR3 coding sequence is TGCAGCGTTGATCATAATGAAAAACTGTTTTTT. The gene calls are TRBV29-1 and TRBJ1-4; no clear D gene. CDR1 and CDR2 (germline): SQVTM, ANQGSEA. CDR3 length: 11 residues. Trimming removed 3 bases from V and 4 bases from J, with 3 bases in between.